This TCR beta chain originates from a study of cytomegalovirus exposure and HLA in healthy donors. 60 Vbeta and 13 Jbeta primers were used in PCR. Profiled with immunoSEQ multiplex PCR; TCRdb holds only in-frame clones, not every one. The table includes more than 110,000 clones, 80% detected once. The receptor was derived from a man in his forties or fifties in good health and CMV-seronegative. The sample comprised PBMCs.

The CDR3 DNA reads TGTGCCAGCAGTCCCCCGGGGGGCGGGAGTATCGCCGGGGAGCTGTTTTTT. It is translated as CASSPPGGGSIAGELFF. The chain joins TRBV25-1 to TRBJ2-2, with D perhaps TRBD2 (7 bases). V dropped 5 bases and J dropped 6 bases, with 22 bases sitting between them. CDR1 and CDR2 (germline): MGHDK, SYGVNS. The CDR3 has 17 amino acids.